The TCR beta chain described here comes from a study of spatial heterogeneity in lung cancer. This clonotype was detected ten times or more. Its target is unknown. Every individual TCR cDNA molecule carried its own unique molecular identifier, which allowed correction of PCR and sequencing errors. MiXCR, applied by TCRdb to the 5' RACE reads, yields one record per CDR3 protein. The repertoire holds some 23,000 distinct CDR3 sequences, about 7% seen once, with 13% to 15% in the top ten. The time point was: sample taken at primary tumor resection. The cohort: around 79 early-stage, untreated non-small cell lung cancer patients. The authors sequenced whole RNA from tumor, nontumor lung or frozen PBMC without sorting. The CDR3 length is 15 residues. Germline V CDR1 and CDR2: MGHDK, SYGVNS. The ends were cut back, 1 base at V and 5 bases at J, with 14 bases in the middle. Study findings and constraints: TCRs found ubiquitously expanded in tumor appeared in blood more at resection than at follow-up.

The V and J genes are TRBV25-1 and TRBJ2-5, with TRBD1 as a possible D gene (6 bases). This receptor was obtained from a male donor with early-stage non-small cell lung cancer. The sample was PBMCs, taken at surgery. The CDR3 DNA follows: TGTGCCAGCAGTGAATTTGTGTCAGGGGATGAGACCCAGTACTTC. It translates to CASSEFVSGDETQYF.